This record covers a single T cell receptor beta chain. Its antigen is not identified. There were around 3,300 ng of total RNA used for each TCR library. Two nested PCRs, run for roughly 15 and 9 cycles, were applied to TCRalpha and TCRbeta cDNA. TCRdb reworked the 5' RACE reads into one entry per CDR3 protein, no DNA. Its listing shows under 350,000 distinct CDR3 sequences. There are 14 residues in the CDR3. Germline loops: CDR1 SGHTA, CDR2 FQGNSA. This sample is part of a study of monozygotic twins with inflammatory bowel disease. Study-wide findings and caveats: There were differing immunosuppressive treatments, which may have added variability to patient repertoires. T cell subtypes that differed could not be told apart.

This clonotype was obtained from a human donor with ulcerative colitis or Crohn's disease, or a healthy co-twin of an affected twin (not recorded which). Sequencing was performed on blood. The chain is built from TRBV7-2 and TRBJ2-5; the TRBD1 assignment by TCRdb is unverifiable without DNA. CDR3 region: CASSAQQGSETQYF.